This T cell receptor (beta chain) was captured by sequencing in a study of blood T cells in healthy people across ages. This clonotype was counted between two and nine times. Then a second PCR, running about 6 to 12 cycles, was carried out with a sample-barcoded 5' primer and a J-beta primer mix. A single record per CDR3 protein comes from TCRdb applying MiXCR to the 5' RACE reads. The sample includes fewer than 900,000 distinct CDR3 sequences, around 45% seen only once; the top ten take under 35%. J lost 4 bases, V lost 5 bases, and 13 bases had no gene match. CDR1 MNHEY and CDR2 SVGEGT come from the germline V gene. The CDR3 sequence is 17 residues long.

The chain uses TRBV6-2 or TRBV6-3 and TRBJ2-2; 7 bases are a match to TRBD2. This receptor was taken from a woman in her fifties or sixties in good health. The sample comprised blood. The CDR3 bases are TGTGCCAGCAGTAACCGTAGCGGGCTAAGGAGCACCGGGGAGCTGTTTTTT. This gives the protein CASSNRSGLRSTGELFF.